This is a list of T cell receptor beta chains from one sample in a study of molecular identifiers for immune sequencing clone quantification. TCRdb reprocessed the PCR reads with MiXCR, giving one entry per CDR3 protein. Of a few hundred thousand distinct CDR3 sequences listed, 25% were seen once; the top ten hold roughly 0.77%. Sequenced input: naive CD8+ T cells from blood, with Jurkat cell RNA spiked in. The receptors stem from a human donor in good health. Some libraries in this study had Jurkat cell RNA spiked in. Both conserved end residues are part of each CDR3.

j_call v_call cdr3_aa
TRBJ2-7 TRBV19 CASTPSNTYEQYF
TRBJ2-7 TRBV5-6 CASSLVSYSYEQYF
TRBJ2-3 TRBV5-8 CASSDRLAGFTDTQYF
TRBJ1-1 TRBV6-2/TRBV6-3 CASSLREGRTEAFF
TRBJ2-3 TRBV28 CASSLVRVTDTQYF
TRBJ2-3 TRBV7-3 CASSLGSGTDTQYF
TRBJ2-7 TRBV30 CARSVGVWEQYF
TRBJ2-7 TRBV11-3 CASSARHSYEQYF
TRBJ2-7 TRBV20-1 CSARHTQGVAAYEQYF
TRBJ1-6 TRBV4-3 CASSPGWGASSPLHF
TRBJ1-2 TRBV29-1 CSVRLQGYYGYTF
TRBJ1-5 TRBV28 CASSRTGQYGPQHF
TRBJ1-5 TRBV24-1 CATSDFSQISVNQPQHF
TRBJ2-1 TRBV14 CASSQGSGVGVEQFF
TRBJ2-7 TRBV6-5 CASHGGGGIAEQYF
TRBJ1-3 TRBV16 CASSLSTGAGNTIYF
TRBJ2-7 TRBV20-1 CSALFPLPGGEQYF
TRBJ2-7 TRBV2 CASKTSGRSSSYEQYF
TRBJ2-7 TRBV27 CASSLYWGARENEHYF
TRBJ2-1 TRBV7-9 CASKGIDEQFF
TRBJ1-1 TRBV5-5 CASSFSGLANTEAFF
TRBJ2-7 TRBV11-2 CASRRGGLSYEQYF
TRBJ2-7 TRBV6-2/TRBV6-3 CAIGPLGGSYEQYF
TRBJ2-2 TRBV2 CASRDGANTGELFF
TRBJ1-1 TRBV2 CASSPPGGLNTEAFF
TRBJ1-5 TRBV28 CASRDRLIGNQPQHF
TRBJ2-7 TRBV6-5 CASSSTSGPPYEQYF
TRBJ1-1 TRBV19 CASSMGTIEAFF
TRBJ2-2 TRBV21-1 CASPSRNTGELFF
TRBJ2-3 TRBV9 CASTSGAGLTDTQYF
TRBJ2-3 TRBV6-5 CASSYLAGSDTQYF
TRBJ1-1 TRBV29-1 CSVVTGLVTEAFF
TRBJ2-7 TRBV19 CASSISPDYEQYF
TRBJ2-7 TRBV30 CAWSVLQGHKTDRGLGGTSYEQYF
TRBJ2-3 TRBV13 CASRGISGASTDTQYF
TRBJ2-3 TRBV14 CASSQDRLGGTDTQYF
TRBJ1-1 TRBV6-5 CASSLLDTPNTEAFF
TRBJ1-1 TRBV6-2/TRBV6-3 CASSEPNTEAFF
TRBJ2-7 TRBV6-2/TRBV6-3 CASSYLTSGETYEQYF
TRBJ1-4 TRBV20-1 CSAREIEEKLFF
TRBJ2-3 TRBV5-4 CASSSERGSTDTQYF
TRBJ2-5 TRBV2 CASRLTLAETQYF
TRBJ2-7 TRBV6-2/TRBV6-3 CASSGTSREQYF
TRBJ2-7 TRBV20-1 CSTEQGAPSGYEQYF
TRBJ1-2 TRBV14 CASSQVQNYGYTF
TRBJ2-7 TRBV7-7 CASSANREVPYEQYF
TRBJ2-3 TRBV6-6 CASSYSAPGLTDTQYF
NA TRBV7-9 CAGSLGGEAWTDTQHF
TRBJ2-7 TRBV27 CASSLQQGAEYF
TRBJ2-1 TRBV7-3 CASSKGGGVYNEQFF
TRBJ2-7 TRBV20-1 CSARDDYSYEQYF
TRBJ1-1 TRBV5-4 CASSLAAGGWDTEAFF
TRBJ2-3 TRBV14 CASSAVFTDTQYF
TRBJ2-7 TRBV9 CASSKRDGPYEQYF